This TCR beta chain emerged from a study of regulatory T cells in long-lasting Graves disease. Study-wide findings and caveats: Patients with persistent disease showed a bias toward TRBV28, TRBJ1-2 and TRBJ2-5. Researchers reported studying only peripheral blood, not thyroid tissue.

Time point of the sample: newly diagnosed GD, antithyroid drugs for less than 3 months. Extracted RNA from PBMCs served as the source of the TCR library. In this sample, this clonotype turned up many times. Its target is not known. Construction of the TCR beta libraries employed iRepertoire HTBI primers in conjunction with Arm-PCR of CDR3 regions. Via MiXCR, TCRdb re-called the multiplex PCR reads, giving one row per CDR3 protein. The sample contains 500,000 or so distinct CDR3 sequences, about 15% of which appear only once. Germline V gene sequence: CDR1 MNHNS, CDR2 SASEGT. This CDR3 contains 16 residues. The V and J ends lost 11 bases and 0 bases respectively, with 20 bases between them. In addition, the sample was reused for a study of T cells in Graves' hyperthyroidism and ophthalmopathy.

The chain employs TRBV6-1 and TRBJ1-3, with D perhaps TRBD1 (5 bases). This sequence was found in a woman aged 35-65 years with Graves disease. The sequencing here drew on peripheral blood mononuclear cells (PBMCs), taken at new diagnosis, from a patient treated with antithyroid drugs. The CDR3 region is CACAETARSSGNTIYF. The DNA for the CDR3 is TGTGCCTGCGCAGAGACAGCACGATCCTCTGGAAACACCATATATTTT.